Listed below are T cell receptor beta chains from one sample, sequenced in a study of brain T cells in children with intractable seizures. The protocol was immunoSEQ multiplex PCR, while the TCRdb copy is restricted to in-frame clones and leaves out a portion. The data contain tens of thousands of clones, 85% to 95% of them singletons. The starting material was peripheral blood, obtained at surgery. The receptors were sampled from a boy under two years old with tuberous sclerosis and intractable seizures. CDR3s include the opening cysteine and the closing phenylalanine or tryptophan. D genes are given only for firm matches. Part of the rows lack a size; the others show once, few, many or a class for expanded clones.

TRBJ2-7,TRBV6-5,TRBD2,once,CASSYSKRELPYEQYF,TGTGCCAGCAGTTACTCGAAGCGGGAGCTCCCGTACGAGCAGTACTTC
TRBJ1-6,TRBV11-1,TRBD1,-,CASSPIGQGNSPLHF,TGTGCCAGCAGCCCAATTGGACAGGGCAATTCACCCCTCCACTTT
TRBJ1-1,TRBV20-1,TRBD1,-,CSASIVGQGDTEAFF,TGCAGTGCTAGTATTGTGGGACAGGGCGACACTGAAGCTTTCTTT
TRBJ1-1,TRBV19,-,-,CASSQTVMNTEAFF,TGTGCCAGTAGTCAGACAGTCATGAACACTGAAGCTTTCTTT
TRBJ2-1,TRBV12-1,-,-,CASSGSRERADYNEQFF,TGTGCCAGCAGCGGTAGTCGGGAGCGAGCTGACTACAATGAGCAGTTCTTC
TRBJ1-2,TRBV6-1,-,-,CALRGVNGYTF,TGTGCGCTAAGGGGGGTTAATGGCTACACCTTC
TRBJ2-3,TRBV24-1,TRBD2,-,CATSDSRRGVTDTQYF,TGTGCCACCAGTGATTCCAGGCGGGGGGTCACAGATACGCAGTATTTT
TRBJ2-2,TRBV11-2,-,-,CASRPPGRKNTGELFF,TGTGCCAGCAGACCTCCAGGGCGAAAGAACACCGGGGAGCTGTTTTTT
TRBJ1-2,TRBV20-1,-,-,CSASGQDIRYGYTF,TGCAGTGCTAGTGGGCAGGATATTCGGTATGGCTACACCTTC
TRBJ2-3,TRBV11-3,-,-,CASSLGRSGSGVSSTDTQYF,TGTGCCAGCAGCTTAGGAAGATCCGGGAGTGGTGTCTCTAGCACAGATACGCAGTATTTT